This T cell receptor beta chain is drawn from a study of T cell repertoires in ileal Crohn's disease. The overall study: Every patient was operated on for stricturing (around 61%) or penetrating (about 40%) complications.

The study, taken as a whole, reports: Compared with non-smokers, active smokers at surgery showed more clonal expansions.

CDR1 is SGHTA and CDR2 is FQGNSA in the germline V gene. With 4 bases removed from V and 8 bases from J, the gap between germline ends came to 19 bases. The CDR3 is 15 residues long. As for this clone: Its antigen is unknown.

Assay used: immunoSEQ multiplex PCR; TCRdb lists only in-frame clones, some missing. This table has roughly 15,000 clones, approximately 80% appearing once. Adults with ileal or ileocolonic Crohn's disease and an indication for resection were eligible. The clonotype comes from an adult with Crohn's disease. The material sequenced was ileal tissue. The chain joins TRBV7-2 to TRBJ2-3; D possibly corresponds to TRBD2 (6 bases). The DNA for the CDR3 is TGTGCCAGCAGCTCCCGGGGAGGTGGGTCCGGTACGCAGTATTTT. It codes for CASSSRGGGSGTQYF.